This TCR beta chain derives from a study of kidney transplant recipient with SARS-CoV-2 infection. Each CDR3 protein is one row after TCRdb ran MiXCR on the reads. The table records some 220,000 distinct CDR3 sequences, around 26% of them present only once. The receptor's source is a male patient between 25 and 39 years old who had COVID-19 and was a kidney transplant recipient. Some T cells here may be from the graft donor. Sample: a blood sample, taken at baseline and between days 110 and 120 from a kidney transplant recipient.

The CDR3 spells CASSPPPGSYQETQYF. DNA of the CDR3: TGTGCCAGCTCACCACCCCCAGGGTCCTACCAAGAGACCCAGTACTTC. The chain links TRBV18 to TRBJ2-5, with D tentatively TRBD1 (5 bases). The germline gives CDR1 KGHSH, CDR2 LQKENI. This CDR3 is 16 amino acids long. V lost 0 bases, J lost 0 bases, and 11 bases lay in between.